This passage covers 21 T cell receptor beta chains from one sample sequenced in a study of PD-1 blockade in mismatch repair-deficient tumors. Sequencing used immunoSEQ multiplex PCR; TCRdb keeps in-frame clones, though not all of them. The repertoire includes over 60,000 clones, 88% of them detected once, and 11% to 15% sits in the top ten. This specimen consisted of peripheral blood, obtained 52 weeks after starting pembrolizumab. Every receptor here comes from an adult with mismatch repair-deficient cancer.

This sequence joins TRBV14 and TRBJ2-2; D not resolved. This CDR3 region has 16 residues. CDR1 and CDR2 from the germline V gene are SGHDN and FVKESK. V shed 1 base and J shed 6 bases, with 15 bases lying between them. The DNA of the CDR3 is TGTGCCAGCAGCCAAGTACGCTATCTGAGACCCGGGGAGCTGTTTTTT. Translated: CASSQVRYLRPGELFF.

The rearrangement uses TRBV27 and TRBJ2-7; D uncertain. CDR3 size: 13 residues. Germline lookup yields CDR1 MNHEY and CDR2 SMNVEV (reference sequence). The V end lost 0 bases, the J end lost 4 bases, and 7 bases lay between the germline ends. The chain's CDR3 is CASSLSIGYEQYF. The CDR3 DNA follows: TGTGCCAGCAGTTTATCGATCGGGTACGAGCAGTACTTC.

The V gene is TRBV30, the J gene TRBJ1-1, with D perhaps TRBD1 (5 bases). The CDR3 consists of 16 residues. CDR1 GTSNPN and CDR2 SVGIG come from the germline V gene (reference sequence). Deletions cut 5 bases from V and 4 bases from J, with 23 bases between. The CDR3 is CAWGPGTGWGGTEAFF. The CDR3 nucleotides read TGTGCCTGGGGCCCCGGGACGGGATGGGGTGGCACTGAAGCTTTCTTT.

The chain combines TRBV5-6 with TRBJ1-2; 8 positions match TRBD1. V lost 7 bases and J lost 2; bases outside the gene matches: 16. CDR3 size: 17 residues. CDR1 and CDR2 from the germline V gene are SGHDT and YYEEEE. CDR3 sequence reads: CASGRDAGGTLNYGYTF. CDR3 coding DNA: TGTGCCAGCGGGCGGGACGCAGGGGGCACGCTGAACTATGGCTACACCTTC. Combining the CDR3 with reference TRBV5-6 and TRBJ1-2 gives the whole variable domain DAGVTQSPTHLIKTRGQQVTLRCSPKSGHDTVSWYQQALGQGPQFIFQYYEEEERQRGNFPDRFSGHQFPNYSSELNVNALLLGDSALYLCASGRDAGGTLNYGYTFGSGTRLTVV.

The CDR3 spells CASSSGIRAYEQYF. CDR3 in DNA: TGTGCCAGCAGTAGCGGGATACGCGCCTACGAGCAGTACTTC. This chain uses TRBV28 with TRBJ2-7, with 7 nucleotides matching TRBD2. CDR3 length equals 14 residues. The germline V gene has CDR1 MDHEN and CDR2 SYDVKM. V lost 5 bases, J lost 2 bases, and 6 bases stayed unmatched.

The genes are TRBV5-1 and TRBJ2-1; possible D gene TRBD1, 6 bases. V lost 5 bases, J lost 4 bases, and 16 bases lay in between. From germline, CDR1 is SGHRS and CDR2 YFSETQ. The CDR3 spans 15 residues. CDR3 protein: CASSKSQGLYNEQFF. CDR3 sequence (DNA): TGCGCCAGCAGTAAGTCGCAGGGGCTTTACAATGAGCAGTTCTTC. Full variable domain (remainder filled in from reference TRBV5-1 and TRBJ2-1): KAGVTQTPRYLIKTRGQQVTLSCSPISGHRSVSWYQQTPGQGLQFLFEYFSETQRNKGNFPGRFSGRQFSNSRSEMNVSTLELGDSALYLCASSKSQGLYNEQFFGPGTRLTVL.

This clone was seen more than once but under ten times. The J gene is TRBJ1-5, the V gene TRBV28; D unclear. The V end lost 4 bases, the J end lost 1 base, and 8 bases lay between the germline ends. The CDR3 consists of 14 residues. Per the germline V gene, CDR1 is MDHEN and CDR2 is SYDVKM. The chain's CDR3 is CASSSSGSNQPQHF. CDR3 sequence (DNA): TGTGCCAGCAGTTCGTCGGGGAGCAATCAGCCCCAGCATTTT. Based on the CDR3 plus reference TRBV28 and TRBJ1-5, the full variable domain is DVKVTQSSRYLVKRTGEKVFLECVQDMDHENMFWYRQDPGLGLRLIYFSYDVKMKEKGDIPEGYSVSREKKERFSLILESASTNQTSMYLCASSSSGSNQPQHFGDGTRLSIL.

The chain is built from TRBV11-2 and TRBJ1-1; D is unresolved. Germline CDR1 SGHAT, CDR2 FQNNGV. CDR3 length: 15 amino acids. Between the trimmed V and J ends, which lost 1 base and 1 base, there was a span of 10 bases. The CDR3 loop is CASSLGPGPNTEAFF. The CDR3 region has the DNA TGTGCCAGCAGCTTAGGTCCAGGACCGAACACTGAAGCTTTCTTT.

This chain links TRBV11-2 with TRBJ2-5, with D perhaps assigned TRBD1 or TRBD2 (5 bases each). Trimming took off 5 bases at V and 5 bases at J, with 21 bases between the two ends. The CDR3 has 16 amino acids. Looked up from germline, CDR1 is SGHAT and CDR2 is FQNNGV. The CDR3: CASSNGKRRKGETQYF. The CDR3 coding sequence is TGTGCCAGCAGCAACGGGAAACGTCGAAAGGGGGAGACCCAGTACTTC.

The chain has TRBV30 and TRBJ1-2, with D perhaps TRBD1 (6 bases). The CDR3 length is 13 residues. V was cut by 0 bases and J by 6 bases, with 11 bases left in between. Germline CDR1 and CDR2: GTSNPN and SVGIG (reference sequence). CDR3 nucleotide sequence: TGTGCCTGGAGTGTATCAGGGGAAGATGGCTACACCTTC. Translated: CAWSVSGEDGYTF.

The chain is built from TRBV11-2 and TRBJ2-7, with TRBD2 matching 9 bases. CDR3 size: 15 residues. From germline, CDR1 is SGHAT and CDR2 FQNNGV. J lost 1 base, V lost 4 bases, and 5 bases had no gene match. The CDR3 DNA follows: TGTGCCAGCAGCTCGAGCGGGAGGCCGTCCTACGAGCAGTACTTC. It specifies CASSSSGRPSYEQYF.

The rearrangement links TRBV4-3 to TRBJ2-2; D gene unclear. Germline loops: CDR1 LGHNA, CDR2 YSLEER. The CDR3 has 13 amino acids. Trimming stripped 3 bases from V and 3 bases from J, with 5 bases between. Here the CDR3 reads CASSQLDTGELFF. DNA for the CDR3: TGCGCCAGCAGCCAGTTAGACACCGGGGAGCTGTTTTTT.

The rearrangement links TRBV23-1 to TRBJ1-5; D remains ambiguous. TRBV23-1 is known as an ORF, though its function is uncertain. CDR3 size: 17 residues. V was cut by 0 bases and J by 0 bases, with 12 bases left in between. The CDR3 nucleotides read TGCGCCAGCAGTCAATCGACGGCATTTTATAGCAATCAGCCCCAGCATTTT. Its protein is CASSQSTAFYSNQPQHF.

The CDR3 coding sequence is TGCGCCAGCAGCTTCTTGGGGGCAACTAATGAAAAACTGTTTTTT. This codes for CASSFLGATNEKLFF. This chain uses TRBV5-1 with TRBJ1-4; possibly TRBD1 for D (5 bases). V lost 2 bases, J lost 0 bases, and 8 bases lay in between. Germline loops: CDR1 SGHRS, CDR2 YFSETQ. The CDR3 has 15 residues.

J is TRBJ2-2 and V is TRBV9, with D possibly being TRBD1 or TRBD2 (5 bases each). Trimming pared 1 base from V and 8 bases from J, leaving 9 bases between. Germline-derived CDR1 and CDR2 are SGDLS and YYNGEE. The CDR3 consists of 13 residues. In DNA, the CDR3 is TGTGCCAGCAGCGTACTGGGGGAGGGGGAGCTGTTTTTT. As protein: CASSVLGEGELFF.

J is TRBJ2-3 and V is TRBV9, with 9 bases lining up with TRBD2. V lost 4 bases, J lost 2 bases, and 8 bases stayed unmatched. This CDR3 region has 16 residues. The V gene's germline CDR1 is SGDLS and CDR2 YYNGEE. The CDR3 loop is CASSPRIAGATDTQYF. The DNA of the CDR3 is TGTGCCAGCAGCCCCCGAATAGCGGGAGCCACAGATACGCAGTATTTT. Drawing the rest from reference TRBV9 and TRBJ2-3, the complete variable domain is DSGVTQTPKHLITATGQRVTLRCSPRSGDLSVYWYQQSLDQGLQFLIQYYNGEERAKGNILERFSAQQFPDLHSELNLSSLELGDSALYFCASSPRIAGATDTQYFGPGTRLTVL.

The rearrangement joins TRBV5-6 to TRBJ1-2, with a possible D match to TRBD1 (6 bases). The CDR3 runs 15 residues. Germline V gives CDR1 SGHDT, CDR2 YYEEEE. With 0 bases removed from V and 3 bases from J, the gap between germline ends came to 12 bases. Here the CDR3 reads CASSLGWGRHYGYTF. For the CDR3, the DNA is TGTGCCAGCAGCTTGGGCTGGGGGCGTCACTATGGCTACACCTTC.

The chain employs TRBV7-9 and TRBJ2-7, with TRBD1 identical over 10 bases. The ends lost 5 bases at V and 7 bases at J; junction bases unmatched: 8. The germline V gene has CDR1 SEHNR and CDR2 FQNEAQ (reference sequence). The CDR3 runs 14 residues. The CDR3 sequence: CASSHDRGRREQYF. The CDR3 nucleotides read TGTGCCAGCAGCCACGACAGGGGGCGCAGAGAGCAGTACTTC.

The chain recombines TRBV5-1 with TRBJ2-4; D remains unclear. Germline lookup yields CDR1 SGHRS and CDR2 YFSETQ. CDR3 length equals 15 residues. V lost 0 bases, J lost 8 bases, and 15 bases lay in between. CDR3 in amino acids: CASSLGRVALDIQYF. In DNA, the CDR3 is TGCGCCAGCAGCTTGGGAAGGGTTGCGTTAGACATTCAGTACTTC.

This clone was picked up one time. The chain uses TRBV28 and TRBJ2-3; D might be TRBD2 (5 bases). The ends were cut back, 6 bases at V and 0 bases at J, with 10 bases in the middle. Germline loops: CDR1 MDHEN, CDR2 SYDVKM. The CDR3 totals 14 residues. CDR3 nucleotide sequence: TGTGCCAGCAGCGACTACCAAAGCACAGATACGCAGTATTTT. Translated, it gives CASSDYQSTDTQYF.

The V call is TRBV7-9, the J call TRBJ2-7, with 13 nucleotides matching TRBD2. V lost 5 bases and J lost 2; bases outside the gene matches: 9. Germline loops: CDR1 SEHNR, CDR2 FQNEAQ (reference sequence). This CDR3 is 17 amino acids long. CDR3 DNA sequence: TGTGCCAGCAGCAAAATTCCTACTAGCGGGAGGGCCTACGAGCAGTACTTC. It encodes CASSKIPTSGRAYEQYF.